This TCR beta chain appears in the sequencing data of a study of shared clonotypes between healthy human individuals. Study-wide background: Aged between 18 and 49, the donors were a couple of women and three men. Per donor, three plates held CD4 naive cells, three held CD4 memory, two held CD8 naive and one held CD8 memory.

The CDR3 consists of 12 residues. V was pared by 7 bases and J by 6 bases, with 7 bases of the junction left unmatched. From germline, CDR1 is SQVTM and CDR2 ANQGSEA. Deep-level settings were used for running the assay. Some clones are missing from TCRdb's copy, which holds only in-frame ones; the method was immunoSEQ multiplex PCR. The sample yields 2 million to 2.5 million clones, approximately 95% seen once. The sequence came from a man younger than 30 in good health. Some clones in this sample may be carry-over from other donors' samples. The specimen was naive CD4+ T cells from PBMCs. The sample's subset: CD45RA+ positively selected. The rearrangement joins TRBV29-1 to TRBJ2-5; 8 bases map to TRBD2. The CDR3, as DNA: TGCAGCGCATTTAGCGGGACGCAGACCCAGTACTTC. It encodes CSAFSGTQTQYF. Full variable domain (rest looked up from reference TRBV29-1 and TRBJ2-5): SAVISQKPSRDICQRGTSLTIQCQVDSQVTMMFWYRQQPGQSLTLIATANQGSEATYESGFVIDKFPISRPNLTFSTLTVSNMSPEDSSIYLCSAFSGTQTQYFGPGTRLLVL.